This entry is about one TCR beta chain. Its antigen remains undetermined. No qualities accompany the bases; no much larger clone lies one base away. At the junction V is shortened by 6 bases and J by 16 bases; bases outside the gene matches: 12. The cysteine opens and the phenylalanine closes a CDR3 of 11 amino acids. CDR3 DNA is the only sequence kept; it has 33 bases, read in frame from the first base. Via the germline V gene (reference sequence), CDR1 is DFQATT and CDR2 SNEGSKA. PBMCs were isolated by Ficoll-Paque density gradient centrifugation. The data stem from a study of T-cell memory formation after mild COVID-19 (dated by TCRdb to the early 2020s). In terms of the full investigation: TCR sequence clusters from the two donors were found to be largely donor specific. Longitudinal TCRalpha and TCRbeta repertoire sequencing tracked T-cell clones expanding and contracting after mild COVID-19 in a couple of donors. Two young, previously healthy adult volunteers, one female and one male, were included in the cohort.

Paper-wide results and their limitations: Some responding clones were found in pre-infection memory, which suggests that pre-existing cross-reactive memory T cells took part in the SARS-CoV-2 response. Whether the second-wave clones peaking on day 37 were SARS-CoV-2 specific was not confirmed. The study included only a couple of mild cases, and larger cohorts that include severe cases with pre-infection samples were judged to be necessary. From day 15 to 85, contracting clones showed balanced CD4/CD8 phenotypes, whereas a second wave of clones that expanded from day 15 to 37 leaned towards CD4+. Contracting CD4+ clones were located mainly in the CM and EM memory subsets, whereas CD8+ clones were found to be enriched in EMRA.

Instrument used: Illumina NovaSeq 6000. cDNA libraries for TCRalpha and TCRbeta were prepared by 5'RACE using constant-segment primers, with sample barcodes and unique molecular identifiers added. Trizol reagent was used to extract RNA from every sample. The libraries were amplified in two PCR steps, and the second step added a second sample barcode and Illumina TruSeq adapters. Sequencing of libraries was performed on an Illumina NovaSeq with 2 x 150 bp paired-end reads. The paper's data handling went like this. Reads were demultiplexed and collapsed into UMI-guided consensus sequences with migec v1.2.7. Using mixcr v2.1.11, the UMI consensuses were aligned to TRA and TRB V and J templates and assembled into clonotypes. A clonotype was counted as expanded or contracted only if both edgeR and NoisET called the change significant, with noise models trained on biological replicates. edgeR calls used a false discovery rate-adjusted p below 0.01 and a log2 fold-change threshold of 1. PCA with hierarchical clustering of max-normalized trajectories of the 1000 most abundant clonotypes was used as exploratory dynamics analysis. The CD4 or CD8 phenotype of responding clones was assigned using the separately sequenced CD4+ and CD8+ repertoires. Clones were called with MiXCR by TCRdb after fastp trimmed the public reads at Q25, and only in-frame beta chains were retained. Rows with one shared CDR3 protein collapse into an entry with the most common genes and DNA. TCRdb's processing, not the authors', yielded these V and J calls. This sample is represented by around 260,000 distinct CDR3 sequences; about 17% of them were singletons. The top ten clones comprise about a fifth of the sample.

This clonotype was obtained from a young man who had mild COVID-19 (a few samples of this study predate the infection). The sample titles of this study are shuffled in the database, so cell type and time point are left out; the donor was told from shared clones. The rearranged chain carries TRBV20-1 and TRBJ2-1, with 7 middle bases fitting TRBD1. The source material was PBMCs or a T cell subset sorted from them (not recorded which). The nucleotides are TGCAGTGCCTTACCCGGGACAGACCCTTTCTTC. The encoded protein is CSALPGTDPFF.